The 22 T cell receptor beta chains presented below share a single source sample, sequenced in a study of blood T cell repertoires in COVID-19. Method: immunoSEQ multiplex PCR; TCRdb's copy keeps in-frame clones and lacks some. The table has some 240,000 clones, roughly 89% seen once; the top ten hold around 1.9%. Sequenced input: peripheral blood. Receptor source: a woman aged 55 to 70 with COVID-19, enrolled during active disease.

The chain links TRBV7-2 to TRBJ2-5; D might be TRBD2 (5 bases). Looked up from germline, CDR1 is SGHTA and CDR2 is FQGNSA. Trimming took off 4 bases at V and 4 bases at J, with 10 bases between the two ends. This CDR3 is built from 13 residues. The CDR3 loop reads CASSSNLAETQYF. The CDR3 coding sequence is TGTGCCAGCAGCTCCAACCTAGCAGAGACCCAGTACTTC.

The genes are TRBV5-8 and TRBJ2-1; TRBD2 matches 7 bases. Unmatched junction bases numbered 9, after V lost 1 base and J lost 8 bases. Germline CDR1 SGHTS, CDR2 YDEGEE. This CDR3 is built from 15 residues. CDR3 loop: CASSLSLGGTDEQFF. CDR3 nucleotides: TGTGCCAGCAGCTTGTCCCTGGGGGGGACCGATGAGCAGTTCTTC.

This clone showed up just a few times. The V and J genes are TRBV7-9 and TRBJ1-2, with D possibly TRBD1 on 5 matching bases. Trimming removed 2 bases from V and 2 bases from J, with 9 bases in between. This CDR3 comprises 14 residues. CDR1 is SEHNR and CDR2 is FQNEAQ in the germline V gene (reference sequence). Written as DNA, the CDR3 is TGTGCCAGCAGCTTATTGACAGTCAACTATGGCTACACCTTC. It translates to CASSLLTVNYGYTF. The full variable domain, rest sourced from reference TRBV7-9 and TRBJ1-2, is DTGVSQNPRHKITKRGQNVTFRCDPISEHNRLYWYRQTLGQGPEFLTYFQNEAQLEKSRLLSDRFSAERPKGSFSTLEIQRTEQGDSAMYLCASSLLTVNYGYTFGSGTRLTVV.

The chain joins TRBV7-3 to TRBJ2-2, with D possibly being TRBD1 (6 bases). The CDR3 totals 18 residues. V lost 5 bases to trimming and J lost 6 bases, with 25 bases between them. Germline V gene data show CDR1 as SGHTA and CDR2 as FQGTGA. The DNA of the CDR3 is TGTGCCAGCAGCCCCCGGGACACTGAAAAGTCCCCTCCCGGGGAGCTGTTTTTT. As protein: CASSPRDTEKSPPGELFF.

Only one count was recorded for this clone. The chain has TRBV19 and TRBJ1-6, with D maybe TRBD1 (5 bases). Trimming left V 1 base short and J 9 bases short, with 10 bases between. From germline, CDR1 is LNHDA and CDR2 SQIVND (reference sequence). The CDR3 consists of 14 residues. Here the CDR3 reads CASSIVPGISPLHF. CDR3 coding DNA: TGTGCCAGTAGTATAGTCCCAGGGATTTCACCCCTCCACTTT. The variable domain in full, completed from reference TRBV19 and TRBJ1-6, reads DGGITQSPKYLFRKEGQNVTLSCEQNLNHDAMYWYRQDPGQGLRLIYYSQIVNDFQKGDIAEGYSVSREKKESFPLTVTSAQKNPTAFYLCASSIVPGISPLHFGNGTRLTVT.

This chain joins TRBV6-5 and TRBJ1-2; 12 bases align to TRBD1. Unmatched junction bases numbered 8, after V lost 4 bases and J lost 5 bases. Germline CDR1 and CDR2: MNHEY and SVGAGI. This CDR3 region has 16 residues. CDR3 region: CASSLSGQGARYGYTF. The CDR3 coding sequence is TGTGCCAGCAGTTTGTCGGGACAGGGGGCCCGATATGGCTACACCTTC.

This clone has just a few counts. This chain uses TRBV9 with TRBJ1-6; 9 bases agree with TRBD1. Trimming took 3 bases from V and 13 from J; bases not matched to a gene: 5. CDR1 is SGDLS, CDR2 YYNGEE, per germline. The CDR3 sequence is 13 residues long. CDR3 sequence: CASSGGQGAPLHF. The CDR3 DNA follows: TGTGCCAGCAGCGGGGGACAGGGTGCCCCCCTCCACTTT.

The gene calls are TRBV7-9 and TRBJ2-2; 10 bases map to TRBD1. The trim removed 5 bases at V and 2 bases at J, leaving 2 bases unmatched. CDR1 SEHNR and CDR2 FQNEAQ come from the germline V gene (reference sequence). CDR3 length: 15 residues. In DNA form, the CDR3 reads TGTGCCAGCAGCCGGACAGGGGGAAACACCGGGGAGCTGTTTTTT. This translates into CASSRTGGNTGELFF. The full variable domain, with the rest looked up from reference TRBV7-9 and TRBJ2-2, is DTGVSQNPRHKITKRGQNVTFRCDPISEHNRLYWYRQTLGQGPEFLTYFQNEAQLEKSRLLSDRFSAERPKGSFSTLEIQRTEQGDSAMYLCASSRTGGNTGELFFGEGSRLTVL.

J is TRBJ1-4 and V is TRBV7-6; 7 bases line up with TRBD1. The CDR3 contains 12 residues. V dropped 6 bases and J dropped 7; count of bases not matched to a gene: 2. Per germline, CDR1 SGHVS and CDR2 FNYEAQ. CDR3 residues: CASSRDSEKLFF. CDR3 in DNA: TGTGCCAGCAGTCGGGACAGTGAAAAACTGTTTTTT.

The chain recombines TRBV7-2 with TRBJ2-7; 11 bases line up with TRBD1. The germline gives CDR1 SGHTA, CDR2 FQGNSA. Losses at the gene ends were 3 bases for V and 3 bases for J; bases not matched to a gene: 4. This CDR3 has 15 amino acids. The CDR3 bases are TGTGCCAGCAGCTTCCTTGGGACAGGGGGCTACGAGCAGTACTTC. Translation gives CASSFLGTGGYEQYF.

In DNA, the CDR3 is TGTGCCAGCAGAGCCACGTCGAACACCGGGGAGCTGTTTTTT. Its protein product is CASRATSNTGELFF. The genes are TRBV9 and TRBJ2-2, with D uncertain. CDR1 and CDR2 from the germline V gene are SGDLS and YYNGEE. This CDR3 contains 14 residues. V was shortened by 5 bases and J by 0 bases, with 8 bases between the two germline ends.

This clone is a singleton in its sample. The rearrangement uses TRBV19 and TRBJ2-1; the D gene is possibly TRBD1 (5 bases). This CDR3 is built from 14 residues. The germline gives CDR1 LNHDA, CDR2 SQIVND (reference sequence). Trimming shortened V by 2 bases and J by 4 bases, and 9 bases separated the two germline ends. Here the CDR3 DNA reads TGTGCCAGTAGTATACAGGGTACGTACAATGAGCAGTTCTTC. It is translated as CASSIQGTYNEQFF.

V and J are TRBV4-3 and TRBJ1-1, with TRBD1 matching 7 bases. The junction had 7 bases not matched to a gene; V was cut back by 6 bases and J by 0 bases. This CDR3 spans 15 amino acids. From germline, CDR1 is LGHNA and CDR2 YSLEER. Written as DNA, the CDR3 is TGCGCCAGCAGTCCGGGACAGCCTATGAACACTGAAGCTTTCTTT. Its protein product is CASSPGQPMNTEAFF.

V is TRBV7-2 and J is TRBJ1-3, with no clear D. The germline V and J ends were trimmed by 4 bases and 4 bases, with 11 bases remaining between them. The CDR3 totals 14 residues. Germline CDR1 is SGHTA and CDR2 is FQGNSA. CDR3 sequence: CASSSQVVGNTIYF. The CDR3 coding sequence is TGTGCCAGCAGCTCTCAGGTTGTCGGAAACACCATATATTTT.

V usage is TRBV6-5 and J usage is TRBJ1-2; D is possibly TRBD1 (5 bases). V was pared by 6 bases and J by 5 bases, with 13 bases between. Germline V CDR1 and CDR2: MNHEY, SVGAGI. This CDR3 has 13 residues. CDR3 DNA sequence: TGTGCCAGCAGCGCCGCAGGGCGGTATGGCTACACCTTC. This codes for CASSAAGRYGYTF.

V is TRBV27 and J is TRBJ2-2, with D perhaps matching TRBD1 (6 bases). The CDR3 consists of 15 residues. The germline V gene has CDR1 MNHEY and CDR2 SMNVEV (reference sequence). V lost 5 bases, J lost 0 bases, and 10 bases lay in between. The CDR3 sequence: CASSRQVANTGELFF. The CDR3 DNA is TGTGCCAGCAGTCGACAGGTAGCGAACACCGGGGAGCTGTTTTTT.

A few counts support this clone. The chain carries TRBV9 and TRBJ1-2, with TRBD1 identical over 8 bases. Germline V gene sequence: CDR1 SGDLS, CDR2 YYNGEE. This CDR3 has 14 amino acids. After removal of 3 bases from V and 0 bases from J, the junction contained 1 base not matched to a gene. Here the CDR3 DNA reads TGTGCCAGCAGCGGGACAGGGACTAACTATGGCTACACCTTC. It encodes CASSGTGTNYGYTF. The full variable domain, its missing parts supplied by reference TRBV9 and TRBJ1-2, is DSGVTQTPKHLITATGQRVTLRCSPRSGDLSVYWYQQSLDQGLQFLIQYYNGEERAKGNILERFSAQQFPDLHSELNLSSLELGDSALYFCASSGTGTNYGYTFGSGTRLTVV.

Remarks on this clone: The sample contains more than one DNA sequence encoding this CDR3. The chain uses TRBV25-1 and TRBJ2-5; D is undetermined. Trimming shortened V by 6 bases and J by 5 bases, and 13 bases separated the two germline ends. Per germline, CDR1 MGHDK and CDR2 SYGVNS. The CDR3 is made up of 13 amino acids. CDR3 DNA sequence: TGTGCCAGCAGCCGAAGGTCCGGGGAGACCCAGTACTTC. Translated: CASSRRSGETQYF.

This rearrangement joins TRBV7-3 to TRBJ2-2, with D uncertain. This CDR3 has 16 amino acids. V lost 1 base to trimming and J lost 0 bases, with 9 bases between them. In germline, CDR1 is SGHTA, CDR2 FQGTGA. CDR3 bases: TGTGCCAGCAGCTTAATCCCGGAGACGAACACCGGGGAGCTGTTTTTT. As protein: CASSLIPETNTGELFF. Using reference TRBV7-3 and TRBJ2-2 for the parts outside the CDR3, the full variable domain is GAGVSQTPSNKVTEKGKYVELRCDPISGHTALYWYRQSLGQGPEFLIYFQGTGAADDSGLPNDRFFAVRPEGSVSTLKIQRTERGDSAVYLCASSLIPETNTGELFFGEGSRLTVL.

The V gene is TRBV30, the J gene TRBJ1-4; D gene unclear. CDR1 is GTSNPN, CDR2 SVGIG, per germline (reference sequence). The CDR3 sequence is 13 residues long. V was clipped by 5 bases and J by 3 bases, with 10 bases between them. The CDR3 DNA reads TGTGCCTGGGGACGAGGGCCTAATGAAAAACTGTTTTTT. This sequence encodes CAWGRGPNEKLFF.

This clone turned up a few times. V gene TRBV30 combines with J gene TRBJ1-5; 9 bases fit TRBD1. The CDR3 length is 13 residues. CDR1 and CDR2 (germline): GTSNPN, SVGIG (reference sequence). The trim removed 5 bases at V and 7 bases at J, leaving 6 bases unmatched. The chain's CDR3 is CAWGQGHGQPQHF. As DNA, the CDR3 is TGTGCCTGGGGACAGGGGCATGGGCAGCCCCAGCATTTT.

This clone has just one count. The chain uses TRBV5-1 and TRBJ1-1, with 8 bases lining up with TRBD1. The CDR3 has 15 amino acids. V lost 0 bases to trimming and J lost 1 base; unmatched junction nucleotides: 2. Germline-derived CDR1 and CDR2 are SGHRS and YFSETQ. The CDR3 nucleotides are TGCGCCAGCAGCTTGGGGACAGGGCAGAACACTGAAGCTTTCTTT. It encodes CASSLGTGQNTEAFF.